The rows below give T cell receptor beta chains drawn from one sample of a study of Graves' ophthalmopathy and Graves' hyperthyroidism. TCRdb re-derived calls from the multiplex PCR reads in MiXCR, one entry per CDR3 protein. This table has about 700,000 distinct CDR3 sequences, around 40% appearing once. Sequenced sample: peripheral blood. These receptors originate from an adult man with Graves' ophthalmopathy. Each CDR3 is given with its conserved first and last residue. Each record gives: clone size, D gene, V gene, J gene, CDR3 DNA, CDR3 protein. The D gene is left open where the match is weak. Clone size is shown for a subset of rows, as once, few, many or a class of expanded clone.

>once|TRBD1|TRBV7-9|TRBJ2-7
TGTGCCAGCAGCCCCCCAGGGGGCTTGGGTGGGAGCTACGAGCAGTACTTC
CASSPPGGLGGSYEQYF
>-|TRBD1|TRBV4-2|TRBJ2-5
TGTGCCAGCAGCTTAGCATACAGGGGGCGCAGGGAGACCCAGTACTTC
CASSLAYRGRRETQYF
>few|-|TRBV24-1|TRBJ1-5
TGTGCCAGCAGTTCGGACACCCAGCGCAATCAGCCCCAGCATTTT
CASSSDTQRNQPQHF
>few|TRBD1|TRBV11-2|TRBJ1-5
TGTGCCAGCAGCCCAGTTCTGGGACAGGGGAATCAGCCCCAGCATTTT
CASSPVLGQGNQPQHF
>-|-|TRBV6-6|TRBJ2-7
TGTGCCAGCAGCTTGAAGATGAGTTACGAGCAGTACTTC
CASSLKMSYEQYF
>many|TRBD2|TRBV7-9|TRBJ2-7
TGTGCCAGCAGCTTAGCCCCTAGCGGGAGGCCTTACGAGCAGTACTTC
CASSLAPSGRPYEQYF
>few|-|TRBV25-1|TRBJ1-2
TGTGCCAGCAGTCCCCGGGGGGCAGGGAATGGCTACACCTTC
CASSPRGAGNGYTF
>many|-|TRBV10-2|TRBJ1-2
TGCGCCAGCAGTAGGACAGATAACTATGGCTACACCTTC
CASSRTDNYGYTF
>-|TRBD1|TRBV10-3|TRBJ1-2
TGTGCCAGCAGTTTGTCGACAGGGCTTTATGGCTACACCTTC
CASSLSTGLYGYTF
>many|TRBD2|TRBV29-1|TRBJ2-5
TGCAGCGTTCGGGGTAGCGGGGGCCGTGAGATGTTGTACTTC
CSVRGSGGREMLYF
>-|-|TRBV7-9|TRBJ1-5
TGTGCCAGCAGCGGGGGGGGGCGTTCGGGAGCCCAGCATTTT
CASSGGGRSGAQHF
>few|TRBD1|TRBV5-8|TRBJ1-5
TGTGCCAGCAGCGCGGGACAGGGCCCCAATCAGCCCCAGCATTTT
CASSAGQGPNQPQHF
>-|-|TRBV7-2|TRBJ1-5
TGTGCCAGCAGCTTAGATCGAAGGAGGCCCCAGCATTTT
CASSLDRRRPQHF
>-|TRBD1|TRBV11-1|TRBJ2-2
TGTGCCAGCAGCTTCCGGACAGGGCCCAATACCGGGGAGCTGTTTTTT
CASSFRTGPNTGELFF
>few|-|TRBV7-9|TRBJ2-7
TGTGCCAGCCAGGACAGATTCTACGAGCAGTACTTC
CASQDRFYEQYF
>once|-|TRBV10-3|TRBJ1-6
TGTGCCAGCAGTGAAGTGACCTCTAATTCACCCCTCCACTTT
CASSEVTSNSPLHF
>-|TRBD1|TRBV11-1|TRBJ1-2
TGTGCCAGCAGCCCGCCGGGACAGGGGGAGAATGGCTACACCTTC
CASSPPGQGENGYTF
>once|TRBD1|TRBV10-3|TRBJ1-2
TGTGCCTTCGGCACTGACAGGGTCGAGGACTATGGCTACACCTTC
CAFGTDRVEDYGYTF
>-|TRBD2|TRBV24-1|TRBJ2-1
TGTGCCACCAGTGATCCACGGACTAGCGGGAGTGGAGAGCAGTTCTTC
CATSDPRTSGSGEQFF
>many|-|TRBV11-2|TRBJ1-1
TGTGCCAGCAGCCCGGACAATAGGAACACTGAAGCTTTCTTT
CASSPDNRNTEAFF
>few|TRBD1|TRBV10-3|TRBJ2-7
TGTGCCATCCGGGACAGGAGAAACGAGCAGTACTTC
CAIRDRRNEQYF
>-|TRBD2|TRBV5-8|TRBJ2-7
TGCGCCAGCAGCTTTAGCGGGAGGAGCAACGAGCAGTACTTC
CASSFSGRSNEQYF
>many|-|TRBV10-3|TRBJ1-6
TGTGCCATCAGTGAGTCGGAGGGACGGAATTCACCCCTCCACTTT
CAISESEGRNSPLHF